One sample yielded the 23 T cell receptor beta chains listed below, sequenced in a study of graft-versus-host responses after intestinal transplantation (dated by TCRdb to the early 2020s). Which antigens these TCRs recognize remains unknown. The sample's time point label, decoded: cells obtained before transplantation from donor or recipient. The protocol used for the library was the immunoSEQ multiplex PCR assay. Not all clones reach the TCRdb copy of this immuneACCESS table, which keeps in-frame sequences only. Checked studies attribute under half of the gap to unresolved V genes and leave the rest unexplained. This sample has just under 90,000 clones in its table, and around 83% of those were observed once. The ten largest clonotypes hold approximately 17% of the sample. This sample comprised unstimulated CD8+ T cells sorted from spleen or lymph node cells, obtained before intestinal transplant. These receptors originate from a human donor who received an intestinal transplant.

The chain joins TRBV6-5 to TRBJ2-1; weak D call: TRBD1 (6 bases). The length of the CDR3 is 15 residues. The V and J ends lost 6 bases and 9 bases respectively, with 21 bases between them. Germline V lookup: CDR1 MNHEY, CDR2 SVGAGI. The CDR3 protein is CASRYPGHQHGEQFF. DNA of the CDR3: TGTGCCAGCAGGTACCCGGGACATCAGCACGGTGAGCAGTTCTTC.

This clone came up a few times. V is TRBV6-1 and J is TRBJ2-3, with D tentatively TRBD2 (5 bases). Trimming cost V 8 bases and J 2 bases, with 11 bases left between them. This CDR3 has 13 residues. Germline V gene data show CDR1 as MNHNS and CDR2 as SASEGT. CDR3 bases: TGTGCCAGCGGGGAGTTCCTCACAGATACGCAGTATTTT. Translating it yields CASGEFLTDTQYF.

The genes are TRBV6-5 and TRBJ1-4; D is possibly TRBD1 (6 bases). This CDR3 has 16 residues. Trimming pared 2 bases from V and 7 bases from J, leaving 17 bases between. The germline gives CDR1 MNHEY, CDR2 SVGAGI. CDR3 in amino acids: CASSYRGALDREKLFF. The CDR3 bases are TGTGCCAGCAGTTACAGGGGGGCTCTGGACCGTGAAAAACTGTTTTTT.

This clone appeared a single time. This sample includes further DNA sequences coding for the same CDR3. The chain joins TRBV27 to TRBJ2-7; 7 bases map to TRBD2. The CDR3 contains 14 residues. CDR1 and CDR2 from the germline V gene are MNHEY and SMNVEV (reference sequence). Unmatched junction bases numbered 2, after V lost 3 bases and J lost 0 bases. The CDR3 protein is CASSFTGGSYEQYF. CDR3 in DNA: TGTGCCAGCAGTTTCACGGGGGGCTCCTACGAGCAGTACTTC.

The chain joins TRBV19 to TRBJ2-1, with 13 positions matching TRBD2. CDR3 length equals 17 residues. V was pared by 2 bases and J by 7 bases, with 8 bases of the junction left unmatched. The germline V gene encodes CDR1 LNHDA and CDR2 SQIVND (reference sequence). This chain's CDR3 is CASSITSGGAGLNEQFF. The CDR3 DNA follows: TGTGCCAGTAGTATAACTAGCGGGGGGGCCGGACTAAATGAGCAGTTCTTC. Looking up the rest from reference TRBV19 and TRBJ2-1 gives the full variable domain: DGGITQSPKYLFRKEGQNVTLSCEQNLNHDAMYWYRQDPGQGLRLIYYSQIVNDFQKGDIAEGYSVSREKKESFPLTVTSAQKNPTAFYLCASSITSGGAGLNEQFFGPGTRLTVL.

The chain joins TRBV11-3 to TRBJ2-1; the match to TRBD1 covers 12 bases. J gave up 8 bases and V 4 bases, and 12 bases lay outside the gene matches. The CDR3 consists of 17 residues. The germline gives CDR1 SGHNT, CDR2 YENEEA. For the CDR3, the DNA is TGTGCCAGCAGCTCTGGGACAGGGGGCGTATTCAGGGATGAGCAGTTCTTC. This translates into CASSSGTGGVFRDEQFF.

The rearrangement joins TRBV6-8 to TRBJ2-2; D remains ambiguous. CDR1 and CDR2 from the germline V gene are MNHGY and SAAAGT. V was trimmed by 3 bases and J by 9 bases, leaving 5 bases between them. The CDR3 is made up of 11 amino acids. The CDR3 coding sequence is TGTGCCAGCAGTTATGGCCGGGAGCTGTTTTTT. This translates into CASSYGRELFF.

The chain carries TRBV10-1 and TRBJ1-6, with D possibly matching TRBD1 (5 bases). The germline V gene has CDR1 WNHNN and CDR2 SYGVQD (reference sequence). V was shortened by 6 bases and J by 9 bases, with 12 bases between the two germline ends. The CDR3 sequence is 13 residues long. The CDR3 region has the DNA TGCGCCAGCAGCCGAGGGGAAGGTTCACCCCTCCACTTT. Residues: CASSRGEGSPLHF.

The chain links TRBV12-5 to TRBJ2-1, with D hard to call. The V gene's germline CDR1 is LGHNT and CDR2 FRNRAP. The CDR3 has 12 residues. Between the trimmed V and J ends, which lost 1 base and 5 bases, there was a span of 3 bases. The CDR3, as DNA: TGTGCTAGTGGTTTGGGGGACAATGAGCAGTTCTTC. Residues: CASGLGDNEQFF.

V gene TRBV7-9 combines with J gene TRBJ2-5, with D hard to call. Deletions cut 3 bases from V and 4 bases from J, with 9 bases between. Looked up from germline, CDR1 is SEHNR and CDR2 is FQNEAQ (reference sequence). This CDR3 is built from 13 residues. This chain's CDR3 is CASSLGITETQYF. The CDR3 DNA is TGTGCCAGCAGCTTGGGGATAACAGAGACCCAGTACTTC.

The chain couples TRBV11-2 to TRBJ2-1; D is unresolved. V lost 4 bases to trimming and J lost 4 bases, with 14 bases between them. Germline V gene sequence: CDR1 SGHAT, CDR2 FQNNGV. There are 15 residues in the CDR3. The CDR3 reads CASSSIQARYNEQFF. As DNA, the CDR3 is TGTGCCAGCAGCTCCATTCAAGCCCGATACAATGAGCAGTTCTTC.

This chain connects TRBV19 to TRBJ2-1, with D unresolved. Germline lookup yields CDR1 LNHDA and CDR2 SQIVND (reference sequence). The germline V and J ends were trimmed by 1 base and 0 bases, with 7 bases remaining between them. The length of the CDR3 is 15 residues. The CDR3: CASSIGFSSYNEQFF. The CDR3, as DNA: TGTGCCAGTAGTATAGGCTTTAGCTCCTACAATGAGCAGTTCTTC.

This clone was found a few times. The rearrangement links TRBV27 to TRBJ1-5; D is uncertain. Germline lookup yields CDR1 MNHEY and CDR2 SMNVEV (reference sequence). Between the trimmed V and J ends, which lost 2 bases and 0 bases, there was a span of 2 bases. CDR3 length: 13 residues. In DNA, the CDR3 is TGTGCCAGCAGTTTAAGTAGCAATCAGCCCCAGCATTTT. It encodes CASSLSSNQPQHF.

This clone showed up just once. The chain joins TRBV4-1 to TRBJ2-5, with 11 bases identical to TRBD2. The J call is in doubt because the DNA end fits TRBJ2-7 better. Germline CDR1 reads MGHRA; CDR2 reads YSYEKL. This CDR3 spans 15 amino acids. The CDR3 sequence is CASSQPGLADYEQYF. The CDR3 nucleotides read TGCGCCAGCAGCCAACCGGGACTAGCGGACTACGAGCAGTACTTC.

The chain combines TRBV2 with TRBJ2-5, with 10 nucleotides matching TRBD2. CDR1 and CDR2 from the germline V gene are SNHLY and FYNNEI. The V and J ends lost 2 bases and 5 bases, in that order; junction bases with no gene match: 11. The CDR3 spans 17 residues. The CDR3 loop reads CASSELSGGGRVETQYF. CDR3 bases: TGTGCCAGCAGTGAATTAAGCGGGGGGGGTCGTGTGGAGACCCAGTACTTC.

The CDR3: CASSEGDSSYGYTF. In DNA, the CDR3 is TGTGCCAGCAGTGAAGGCGACAGCTCCTATGGCTACACCTTC. The V gene is TRBV2, the J gene TRBJ1-2; D is perhaps TRBD1 (5 bases). CDR1 and CDR2 from the germline V gene are SNHLY and FYNNEI. CDR3 size: 14 residues. The ends were cut back, 1 base at V and 4 bases at J, with 10 bases in the middle.

The chain joins TRBV4-1 to TRBJ2-5, with 10 bases identical to TRBD1. The germline V gene has CDR1 MGHRA and CDR2 YSYEKL. J gave up 1 base and V 2 bases, and 10 bases lay outside the gene matches. This CDR3 spans 18 amino acids. CDR3 coding DNA: TGCGCCAGCAGCCAAAGTCTGACCGGGACAGGGGTCCAAGAGACCCAGTACTTC. Translating it yields CASSQSLTGTGVQETQYF.

CDR3 DNA: TGCGCCAGCAGCCAAGAAAGGCTTGCTAGCGGGAGGGCCCCCTTTGCCAAAAACATTCAGTACTTC. It codes for CASSQERLASGRAPFAKNIQYF. The chain uses TRBV4-1 and TRBJ2-4; 12 positions match TRBD2. CDR3 length equals 22 residues. Germline CDR1 and CDR2: MGHRA and YSYEKL. The trim removed 0 bases at V and 1 base at J, leaving 16 bases unmatched.

The chain combines TRBV7-9 with TRBJ2-5; 7 bases map to TRBD2. The CDR3 covers 15 residues. V trimming: 5 bases; J trimming: 5 bases; junction bases outside the gene matches: 11. Germline loops: CDR1 SEHNR, CDR2 FQNEAQ (reference sequence). CDR3 nucleotides: TGTGCCAGCAGCCCCAGGGAGGGCCGGCGGGAGACCCAGTACTTC. It is translated as CASSPREGRRETQYF.

This sequence joins TRBV7-3 and TRBJ2-6; D unclear. Germline assignment: CDR1 SGHTA and CDR2 FQGTGA. The V gene lost 5 bases and the J gene lost 1 base, with 9 bases spanning the gap. The CDR3 is 15 residues long. The CDR3 protein is CASSPRVSGANVLTF. The CDR3 coding sequence is TGTGCCAGCAGCCCCCGGGTATCTGGGGCCAACGTCCTGACTTTC. Full variable domain (rest looked up from reference TRBV7-3 and TRBJ2-6): GAGVSQTPSNKVTEKGKYVELRCDPISGHTALYWYRQSLGQGPEFLIYFQGTGAADDSGLPNDRFFAVRPEGSVSTLKIQRTERGDSAVYLCASSPRVSGANVLTFGAGSRLTVL.

In regard to this clone: The sample has other DNA sequences that encode this CDR3 too. This CDR3 reads CASSIDPDRGGNQPQHF. The CDR3 region has the DNA TGTGCCAGTAGTATCGACCCGGACAGGGGGGGAAATCAGCCCCAGCATTTT. The chain uses TRBV19 and TRBJ1-5; 10 bases are a match to TRBD1. Germline V lookup: CDR1 LNHDA, CDR2 SQIVND (reference sequence). After removal of 3 bases from V and 4 bases from J, the junction contained 9 bases not matched to a gene. The CDR3 sequence is 17 residues long.

The chain recombines TRBV4-1 with TRBJ2-1, with 9 bases matching TRBD2. The CDR3 extends over 15 amino acids. The germline gives CDR1 MGHRA, CDR2 YSYEKL. The ends lost 1 base at V and 8 bases at J; junction bases unmatched: 6. The DNA for the CDR3 is TGCGCCAGCAGCCAAGTGCAGCGGGAGGAGGATGAGCAGTTCTTC. It translates to CASSQVQREEDEQFF.

The J gene is TRBJ2-5, the V gene TRBV2; 10 bases are a match to TRBD2. CDR1 is SNHLY and CDR2 is FYNNEI in the germline V gene. There are 16 residues in the CDR3. With V trimmed by 5 bases and J by 2 bases, 8 bases remained unmatched. The chain's CDR3 is CASSLLAGDLQETQYF. DNA of the CDR3: TGTGCCAGCAGTCTCCTAGCGGGGGACCTACAAGAGACCCAGTACTTC.